The source of this TCR beta chain is a study of blood T cell repertoires in COVID-19. Turning to the study itself: The study drew acute and convalescent COVID-19 samples from the United States, Italy and Spain. T cells, B-cell-depleted T cells, or PBMCs provided the cDNA or gDNA that served as material.

This CDR3 region has 13 residues. The junction had 6 bases not matched to a gene; V was cut back by 7 bases and J by 6 bases. Germline V gene lookup returns CDR1 SNHLY and CDR2 FYNNEI. In the authors' workflow: The authors estimated nucleated cell counts from reference gene primer amplification. Produced via immunoSEQ multiplex PCR; TCRdb's table is partial and in-frame only. That table is the source of V, J and clone size, and D and trimming were worked out from the DNA. The profile shows 200,000 to 250,000 clones, roughly 84% of them singletons. This chain links TRBV2 with TRBJ2-1; 7 bases agree with TRBD1. Sequenced: peripheral blood. This sequence was found in a man aged 35-49 years with active or convalescent COVID-19. The CDR3 region has the DNA TGTGCCAGCAAAATACAGGGGAGCAATGAGCAGTTCTTC. Residues: CASKIQGSNEQFF.